The rows below give T cell receptor beta chains drawn from one sample of a study of blood T cells in healthy people across ages. From the 5' RACE reads, TCRdb called clonotypes with MiXCR, one entry per CDR3 protein. The table shows almost 1 million distinct CDR3 sequences, with roughly 51% occurring only once. The source material was blood. Source of these receptors: a woman aged 55-75 years in good health. CDR3s include the opening cysteine and the closing phenylalanine or tryptophan. D genes are given only for firm matches. Rows give clone size only sometimes, using once, few, many, or a class for an expanded clone.

j_gene,d_gene,abundance,len,v_gene,CDR3aa,CDR3nt
TRBJ2-1,.,.,14,TRBV6-1,CASSGAAGYNEQFF,TGTGCCAGCAGTGGAGCGGCCGGATACAATGAGCAGTTCTTC
TRBJ1-4,.,.,18,TRBV12-3/TRBV12-4,CASSVWPSVRVEEEKLFF,TGTGCCAGCAGTGTATGGCCGAGTGTCAGGGTAGAGGAGGAAAAACTGTTTTTT
TRBJ1-2,.,.,14,TRBV4-1,CASSQVNRASGYTF,TGCGCCAGCAGCCAAGTCAACAGGGCCTCCGGCTACACCTTC
TRBJ2-7,.,once,14,TRBV27,CASSSRLSSYEQYF,TGTGCCAGCAGTTCACGACTTAGCTCCTACGAGCAGTACTTC
TRBJ1-1,.,.,15,TRBV21-1,CASSRGGQSDPEAFF,TGTGCCAGCAGCAGGGGAGGACAGTCGGATCCTGAAGCTTTCTTT
TRBJ2-7,TRBD2,.,14,TRBV6-1,CASSERGLAGEQYF,TGTGCCAGCAGTGAAAGGGGACTAGCGGGCGAGCAGTACTTC
TRBJ1-2,TRBD1,.,17,TRBV5-1,CASSLRGTARANYGYTF,TGCGCCAGCAGCTTGAGAGGGACAGCCCGCGCTAACTATGGCTACACCTTC
TRBJ1-2,.,few,14,TRBV7-9,CASSLDIGHGGYTF,TGTGCCAGCAGCTTAGATATAGGACACGGGGGCTACACCTTC
TRBJ2-3,TRBD1,.,15,TRBV9,CASSVGRGGRDTQYF,TGTGCCAGCAGCGTAGGCCGAGGGGGCAGAGATACGCAGTATTTT
TRBJ2-7,.,many,14,TRBV28,CASSSIQGSYEQYF,TGTGCCAGCAGTTCCATACAGGGCTCCTACGAGCAGTACTTC
TRBJ1-1,.,.,14,TRBV12-3/TRBV12-4,CASSLWQQNTEAFF,TGTGCCAGCAGTTTATGGCAGCAGAACACTGAAGCTTTCTTT
TRBJ2-1,.,once,15,TRBV6-5,CASSYRGPSYNEQFF,TGTGCCAGCAGTTACAGGGGACCCTCCTACAATGAGCAGTTCTTC
TRBJ1-5,TRBD1,once,15,TRBV12-3/TRBV12-4,CASSLTGGGSQPQHF,TGTGCCAGCAGTTTAACAGGGGGCGGAAGTCAGCCCCAGCATTTT
TRBJ2-3,.,few,13,TRBV4-1,CASSQRGKDTQYF,TGCGCCAGCAGCCAGAGGGGTAAAGATACGCAGTATTTT
TRBJ2-2,TRBD1,.,14,TRBV4-1,CASSTRQGPGELFF,TGCGCCAGCAGCACACGACAGGGTCCCGGGGAGCTGTTTTTT
TRBJ2-1,.,.,13,TRBV7-3,CASSAGLLNEQFF,TGTGCCAGCAGCGCAGGACTGCTCAATGAGCAGTTCTTC
TRBJ2-1,TRBD2,.,13,TRBV2,CASSDDSGSEQFF,TGTGCCAGCAGTGATGATAGCGGGAGCGAGCAGTTCTTC
TRBJ2-1,TRBD2,.,17,TRBV3-1,CASSQVRLAGGYNEQFF,TGTGCCAGCAGCCAAGTTAGGCTAGCGGGGGGATACAATGAGCAGTTCTTC
TRBJ2-6,.,.,17,TRBV5-1,CASSFDSRKIGANVLTF,TGCGCCAGCAGCTTCGACAGCCGAAAGATAGGGGCCAACGTCCTGACTTTC
TRBJ2-7,.,many,13,TRBV6-6,CASSYGATYEQYF,TGCGCCAGCAGCTATGGGGCGACCTACGAGCAGTACTTC
TRBJ2-6,TRBD1,.,17,TRBV12-3/TRBV12-4,CASSRDRSLSGANVLTF,TGTGCCAGCAGCCGGGACAGGTCCCTATCTGGGGCCAACGTCCTGACTTTC
TRBJ2-5,.,few,13,TRBV7-2,CASSPGDWGTQYF,TGTGCCAGCAGTCCCGGAGATTGGGGGACCCAGTACTTC
TRBJ2-5,.,few,13,TRBV28,CASSLGLDETQYF,TGTGCCAGCAGTTTAGGGCTGGACGAGACCCAGTACTTC
TRBJ2-5,.,many,11,TRBV20-1,CSALWGETQYF,TGCAGTGCTTTGTGGGGAGAGACCCAGTACTTC
TRBJ2-7,.,.,15,TRBV3-1,CASSNLPGGPYEQYF,TGTGCCAGCAGCAACCTTCCCGGGGGCCCTTACGAGCAGTACTTC
TRBJ2-7,TRBD1,.,14,TRBV12-3/TRBV12-4,CASSVTTGSYEQYF,TGTGCCAGCAGTGTAACGACAGGGAGCTACGAGCAGTACTTC
TRBJ2-1,.,.,11,TRBV6-2/TRBV6-3,CASSYGGYQFF,TGTGCCAGCAGTTACGGGGGATATCAGTTCTTC
TRBJ2-7,TRBD2,few,15,TRBV9,CASSPQGLAGVEQYF,TGTGCCAGCAGCCCTCAGGGACTAGCGGGAGTTGAGCAGTACTTC
TRBJ1-5,.,few,14,TRBV6-6,CASSYGDSNQPQHF,TGTGCCAGCAGTTACGGGGATAGCAATCAGCCCCAGCATTTT
TRBJ2-5,TRBD1,.,18,TRBV5-5,CASSGAGTGALSQETQYF,TGTGCCAGCAGCGGAGCCGGGACAGGAGCCCTAAGTCAAGAGACCCAGTACTTC
TRBJ2-4,TRBD2,few,17,TRBV20-1,CSARSRTASGKGNIQYF,TGCAGTGCTAGATCGAGGACGGCTAGCGGGAAAGGAAACATTCAGTACTTC
TRBJ2-5,.,once,15,TRBV3-1,CASSQNHAVGETQYF,TGTGCCAGCAGCCAAAACCACGCGGTGGGGGAGACCCAGTACTTC
TRBJ2-1,.,.,13,TRBV7-3,CASSITTLNEQFF,TGTGCCAGCAGCATAACTACCCTCAATGAGCAGTTCTTC
TRBJ2-1,TRBD1,once,15,TRBV29-1,CSVEPDRGRKETQFF,TGCAGCGTTGAACCAGACAGGGGGCGGAAAGAGACCCAGTTCTTC
TRBJ2-7,.,few,14,TRBV12-3/TRBV12-4,CASSFLGSSYEQYF,TGTGCCAGCAGTTTTCTGGGTAGCTCCTACGAGCAGTACTTC
TRBJ2-5,.,many,14,TRBV7-2,CASSSQGGSETQYF,TGTGCCAGCAGCTCGCAGGGGGGTTCGGAGACCCAGTACTTC